What follows is one TCR beta chain and its context. Antigen unknown. TCR beta CDR3 regions were amplified from RNA. Researchers ran a first-round RT-PCR on the TCR CDR3 using the HTBI primer set. TCRdb fed the multiplex PCR reads into MiXCR, producing one record per CDR3 protein. The sample contains around 620,000 distinct CDR3 sequences, 40% to 55% of which appear only once. The sample originates from a study of T cells in Graves' hyperthyroidism and ophthalmopathy. General study findings and limits: Model-based prediction identified ophthalmopathy a median roughly 6.1 months prior to its onset. Blood also showed most of the thyroid clonotypes that were expanded above 0.001. The authors' 13 V-J model separated ophthalmopathy from stable hyperthyroidism.

In making diagnoses, clinical symptoms, serum thyroxine and TRAb, thyroid ultrasound and orbital computed tomography were all used. The V segment lost 5 bases and the J segment 4 bases; nucleotides outside the gene matches: 11. From germline, CDR1 is SGHTA and CDR2 FQGNSA. The CDR3 loop spans 17 amino acids. The specimen was peripheral blood or thyroid tissue (not recorded which). The sequence was collected from an adult woman with Graves' disease, either hyperthyroidism or ophthalmopathy (not recorded which). The chain uses TRBV7-2 and TRBJ2-5, with 12 bases that match TRBD2. Written as DNA, the CDR3 is TGTGCCAGCAGCCCCTGGACTAGCGGGAAGGCAGGAGAGACCCAGTACTTC. It specifies CASSPWTSGKAGETQYF.